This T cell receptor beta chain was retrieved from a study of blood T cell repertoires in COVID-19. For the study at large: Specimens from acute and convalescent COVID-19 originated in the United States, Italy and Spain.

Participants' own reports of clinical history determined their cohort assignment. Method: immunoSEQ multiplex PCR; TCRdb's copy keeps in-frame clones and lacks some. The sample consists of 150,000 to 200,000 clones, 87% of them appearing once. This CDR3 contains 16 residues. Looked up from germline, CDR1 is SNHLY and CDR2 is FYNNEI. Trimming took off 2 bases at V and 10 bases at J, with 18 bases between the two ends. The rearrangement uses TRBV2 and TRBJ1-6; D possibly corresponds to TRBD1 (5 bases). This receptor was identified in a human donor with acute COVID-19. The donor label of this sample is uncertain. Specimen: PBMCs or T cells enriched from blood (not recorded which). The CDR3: CASSEPIGHRSSPLHF. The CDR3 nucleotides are TGTGCCAGCAGTGAACCAATCGGCCACAGGTCCTCACCCCTCCACTTT.